This T cell receptor beta chain was found in a study of blood T cell repertoires in COVID-19. Study at large: Researchers got acute and convalescent COVID-19 samples from the United States, Italy and Spain. T cells, B-cell-depleted T cells, or PBMCs provided the cDNA or gDNA that served as material.

In the authors' methods: Amplification from reference gene primers served as the basis for estimated nucleated cell counts. Libraries were prepared by immunoSEQ multiplex PCR; TCRdb keeps only in-frame clonotypes and omits some of them. Clonal size and the V and J genes are those of that table, whereas D and trimming came from the DNA. The repertoire holds 100,000 to 120,000 clones, 85% to 90% seen once, with around 4.1% in the top ten. V was cut by 2 bases and J by 2 bases, with 9 bases left in between. This CDR3 comprises 14 residues. CDR1 is SNHLY, CDR2 FYNNEI, per germline. Sequencing used peripheral blood. The clonotype originates from a man aged 45-65 years with acute or convalescent COVID-19. The V call is TRBV2, the J call TRBJ2-5; D possibly corresponds to TRBD2 (5 bases). As DNA, the CDR3 is TGTGCCAGCAGTGAATTGGACTCACAAGAGACCCAGTACTTC. Its protein is CASSELDSQETQYF.